A single sample gave rise to the 11 T cell receptor beta chains below, sequenced in a study of STAT5B mutations in CD4+ large granular lymphocyte leukemia. Data came from immunoSEQ multiplex PCR; TCRdb stores just in-frame clones and leaves some out. Of about 31,000 clones in the sample, just over 75% are singletons; the top ten hold 6.5% to 9%. Sequenced: CD4+ T cells from blood buffy coats. Receptors originate from a human donor in good health.

The genes are TRBV7-3 and TRBJ1-6, with no clear D. V was clipped by 4 bases and J by 7 bases, with 5 bases between them. The CDR3 sequence is 12 residues long. Germline lookup yields CDR1 SGHTA and CDR2 FQGTGA. The CDR3 protein is CASSSNNSPLHF. Here the CDR3 DNA reads TGTGCCAGCAGCTCCAACAATTCACCCCTCCACTTT. The variable domain in full, completed from reference TRBV7-3 and TRBJ1-6, reads GAGVSQTPSNKVTEKGKYVELRCDPISGHTALYWYRQSLGQGPEFLIYFQGTGAADDSGLPNDRFFAVRPEGSVSTLKIQRTERGDSAVYLCASSSNNSPLHFGNGTRLTVT.

This clone was counted between two and nine times. This chain connects TRBV10-1 to TRBJ2-3; no firm D call. The CDR3 spans 19 residues. V was shortened by 4 bases and J by 2 bases, with 25 bases between the two germline ends. Germline V gene lookup returns CDR1 WNHNN and CDR2 SYGVQD (reference sequence). The CDR3 sequence is CASSATLDPKEDPTDTQYF. The CDR3 region has the DNA TGCGCCAGCAGTGCGACGCTGGACCCAAAAGAGGATCCCACAGATACGCAGTATTTT.

J is TRBJ1-1 and V is TRBV19; 8 bases map to TRBD1. Germline assignment: CDR1 LNHDA and CDR2 SQIVND (reference sequence). The V gene end was trimmed by 7 bases and the J gene end by 0 bases; junction bases not matched to a gene: 4. This CDR3 comprises 14 residues. The CDR3 sequence is CASTHRGMNTEAFF. The CDR3 nucleotides are TGTGCCAGTACCCACAGGGGGATGAACACTGAAGCTTTCTTT. Together with reference TRBV19 and TRBJ1-1, the CDR3 gives the full variable domain: DGGITQSPKYLFRKEGQNVTLSCEQNLNHDAMYWYRQDPGQGLRLIYYSQIVNDFQKGDIAEGYSVSREKKESFPLTVTSAQKNPTAFYLCASTHRGMNTEAFFGQGTRLTVV.

CDR3 bases: TGTGCCAGCAGCAATAGCTGGAGAGATACGCAGTATTTT. Protein: CASSNSWRDTQYF. The gene calls are TRBV5-4 and TRBJ2-3; D is undetermined. CDR1 SGHNT and CDR2 YYREEE come from the germline V gene (reference sequence). The CDR3 length is 13 residues. Trimming shortened V by 4 bases and J by 5 bases, and 11 bases separated the two germline ends.

The V call is TRBV7-2, the J call TRBJ1-3; 7 bases are a match to TRBD1. V dropped 1 base and J dropped 1; count of bases not matched to a gene: 7. The CDR3 is made up of 17 amino acids. CDR1 SGHTA and CDR2 FQGNSA come from the germline V gene. The CDR3 here is CASSLEDRVRSGNTIYF. CDR3 sequence (DNA): TGTGCCAGCAGCTTAGAAGACAGGGTTCGGTCTGGAAACACCATATATTTT.

The table lists this clone with a few counts. This chain links TRBV5-1 with TRBJ1-5; a weak D match, TRBD1 (6 bases). The CDR3 extends over 14 amino acids. Germline V gives CDR1 SGHRS, CDR2 YFSETQ. Deletions cut 0 bases from V and 6 bases from J, with 10 bases between. CDR3 sequence (DNA): TGCGCCAGCAGCTTGGTGCAGGGGACTCAGCCCCAGCATTTT. The encoded protein is CASSLVQGTQPQHF.

V is TRBV7-2 and J is TRBJ1-1; D is uncertain. CDR3 length: 14 amino acids. Germline V CDR1 and CDR2: SGHTA, FQGNSA. Trimming shortened V by 5 bases and J by 2 bases, and 12 bases separated the two germline ends. CDR3 nucleotide sequence: TGTGCCAGCAGCCCCCAGGTAGGAAACACTGAAGCTTTCTTT. As protein: CASSPQVGNTEAFF.

The gene calls are TRBV18 and TRBJ1-1; D ambiguous. Trimming left V 3 bases short and J 5 bases short, with 13 bases between. This CDR3 is 14 amino acids long. Germline-derived CDR1 and CDR2 are KGHSH and LQKENI. The CDR3 region has the DNA TGTGCCAGCTCACCTTCGAACTGGCTAACTGAAGCTTTCTTT. Translating it yields CASSPSNWLTEAFF.

The chain links TRBV5-4 to TRBJ2-5; D might be TRBD2 (6 bases). The ends were cut back, 0 bases at V and 4 bases at J, with 16 bases in the middle. The germline CDR1 and CDR2 sequences are SGHNT and YYREEE (reference sequence). This CDR3 is 16 amino acids long. The CDR3 nucleotides are TGTGCCAGCAGCTTGGGGGGTGGAGGGACCAGAGAGACCCAGTACTTC. This translates into CASSLGGGGTRETQYF.

The gene calls are TRBV27 and TRBJ2-5; 8 bases map to TRBD2. With 0 bases clipped from V and 4 bases from J, the junction kept 7 bases outside the gene matches. CDR1 and CDR2 from the germline V gene are MNHEY and SMNVEV (reference sequence). The CDR3 totals 16 residues. CDR3 sequence reads: CASSLSVIRGGETQYF. CDR3 nucleotide sequence: TGTGCCAGCAGTTTATCGGTTATCCGGGGGGGAGAGACCCAGTACTTC.

The chain combines TRBV18 with TRBJ2-7; TRBD2 aligns across 12 bases. CDR1 KGHSH and CDR2 LQKENI come from the germline V gene. Trimming at V came to 3 bases and at J to 2 bases, leaving 2 bases not matched to a gene. The CDR3 runs 15 residues. CDR3 amino acids: CASSPTSGGAYEQYF. As DNA, the CDR3 is TGTGCCAGCTCACCGACTAGCGGGGGAGCCTACGAGCAGTACTTC.